This T cell receptor (beta chain) was captured in a study of T cell changes during pregnancy in multiple sclerosis (dated by TCRdb to about 2019). The study in broad terms: The study looked at changes in the T cell repertoire across pregnancy in women with multiple sclerosis.

Library creation used the immunoSEQ multiplex PCR assay. As stored in TCRdb, this immuneACCESS dataset retains in-frame rearrangements with V and J assigned. A fraction of the clones does not appear; measured against another copy, unresolved V genes explain less than half of the discrepancy, and the remainder lacks a known reason. In all, the sample holds around 23,000 clones, and around nine tenths of those were seen once. In total, the top ten clones hold 9.4% of the sample. With regard to this clone: There is no known antigen for this receptor. Base qualities are not at hand, and no much larger clone is one base apart.

Sample: CD8+ T cells from peripheral blood mononuclear cells, taken in the third trimester of pregnancy. This receptor was identified in a female donor in good health, enrolled as a control in a pregnancy study.

The bases are TGTGCCAGCAGTTACTCCGGGACAGGGTATCAGCCCCAGCATTTT. Its amino acids are CASSYSGTGYQPQHF. The chain employs TRBV6-5 and TRBJ1-5, with 9 bases in between that match TRBD1. Sequences MNHEY (CDR1) and SVGAGI (CDR2) are obtained from the germline V gene. The CDR3 covers 15 residues, taking in both the cysteine and the phenylalanine. Only the CDR3 DNA is retained, 45 bases long and in frame from the first base. V ends up 0 bases short and J 5 bases short, with an unmatched junction base count of 2.